The sequence of this T cell receptor (beta chain) was determined in a study of blood T cell dynamics during melanoma immunotherapy. Time point here: week 3, after first cycle of checkpoint inhibitor. One draw preceded checkpoint blockade; another followed its first cycle at week 3. Libraries were prepared by immunoSEQ multiplex PCR; TCRdb keeps only in-frame clonotypes and omits some of them. The profile shows fewer than 6,000 clones, 84% of them singletons. This receptor was taken from a human donor with melanoma. The starting material was blood, obtained from a patient treated with checkpoint blockade.

The CDR3 is CAWTQQGLGYGYTF. The CDR3 DNA reads TGTGCCTGGACACAACAGGGACTTGGGTATGGCTACACCTTC. This rearrangement joins TRBV30 to TRBJ1-2; TRBD1 is a possible D gene (6 bases). The CDR3 is made up of 14 amino acids. Germline V gene sequence: CDR1 GTSNPN, CDR2 SVGIG (reference sequence). V lost 4 bases to trimming and J lost 5 bases, with 17 bases between them.